This T cell receptor (beta chain) was identified during a study of blood T cell repertoires in COVID-19. The assay was immunoSEQ multiplex PCR, and TCRdb's table has in-frame clones only and misses some. The sample comprises roughly 14,000 clones, roughly 88% of which are singletons, and approximately 25% rests with the top ten. V shed 5 bases, J shed 5 bases, and the junction held 3 bases outside the gene matches. CDR3 length: 13 residues. Germline CDR1 SQVTM, CDR2 ANQGSEA. What was sequenced was peripheral blood. This TCR was sampled from a woman in her fifties or sixties with active or convalescent COVID-19. The J gene is TRBJ1-5, the V gene TRBV29-1; 10 nucleotides align to TRBD1. The CDR3: CSVTTGGDQPQHF. The CDR3, as DNA: TGCAGCGTTACGACAGGGGGCGATCAGCCCCAGCATTTT.